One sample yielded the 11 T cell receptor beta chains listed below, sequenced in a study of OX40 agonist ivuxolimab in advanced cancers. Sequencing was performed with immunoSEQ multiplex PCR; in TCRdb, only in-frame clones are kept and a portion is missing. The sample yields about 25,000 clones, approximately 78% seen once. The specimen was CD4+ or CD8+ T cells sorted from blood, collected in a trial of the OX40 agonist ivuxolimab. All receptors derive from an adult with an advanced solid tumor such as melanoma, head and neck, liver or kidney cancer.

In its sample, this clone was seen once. The CDR3: CASSLGPGNTEAFF. The DNA of the CDR3 is TGTGCCAGCAGCTTAGGCCCAGGGAACACTGAAGCTTTCTTT. The chain recombines TRBV7-2 with TRBJ1-1; no reliable D call. This CDR3 is built from 14 residues. Germline values: CDR1 SGHTA, CDR2 FQGNSA. The V gene lost 1 base and the J gene lost 1 base, with 7 bases spanning the gap.

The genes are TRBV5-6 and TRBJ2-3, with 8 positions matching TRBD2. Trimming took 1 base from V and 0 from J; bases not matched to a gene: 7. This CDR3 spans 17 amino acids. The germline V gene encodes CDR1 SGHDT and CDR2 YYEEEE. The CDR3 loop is CASSLSRLATSTDTQYF. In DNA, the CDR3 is TGTGCCAGCAGCTTGTCGCGACTAGCGACTAGCACAGATACGCAGTATTTT.

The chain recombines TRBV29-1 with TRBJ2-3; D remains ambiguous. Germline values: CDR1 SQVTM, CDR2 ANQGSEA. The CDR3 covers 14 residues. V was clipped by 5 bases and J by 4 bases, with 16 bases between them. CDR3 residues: CSVPGLGSADTQYF. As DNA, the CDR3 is TGCAGCGTTCCGGGCCTGGGGTCGGCAGATACGCAGTATTTT.

CDR3 amino acids: CASRASGQGADTQYF. In DNA, the CDR3 is TGTGCCAGCAGGGCCTCCGGACAGGGTGCAGATACGCAGTATTTT. V usage is TRBV7-6 and J usage is TRBJ2-3; 8 bases are shared with TRBD1. This CDR3 contains 15 residues. Per germline, CDR1 SGHVS and CDR2 FNYEAQ. The V gene end was trimmed by 6 bases and the J gene end by 4 bases; junction bases not matched to a gene: 9.

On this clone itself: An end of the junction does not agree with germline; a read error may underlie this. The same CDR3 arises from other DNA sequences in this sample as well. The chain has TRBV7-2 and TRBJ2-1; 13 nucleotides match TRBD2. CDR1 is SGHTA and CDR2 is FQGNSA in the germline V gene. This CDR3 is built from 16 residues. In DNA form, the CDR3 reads TGTGCCAGCAAATGGACTAGCGGGAGCTACAACAATGAACAGTTCTTC. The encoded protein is CASKWTSGSYNNEQFF.

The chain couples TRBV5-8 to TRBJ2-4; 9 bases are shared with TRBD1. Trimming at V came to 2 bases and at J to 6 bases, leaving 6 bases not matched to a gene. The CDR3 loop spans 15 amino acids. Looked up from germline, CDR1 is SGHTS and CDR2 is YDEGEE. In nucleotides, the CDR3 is TGTGCCAGCAGCTTTGGGGGGACAGGGTTAAACATTCAGTACTTC. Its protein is CASSFGGTGLNIQYF.

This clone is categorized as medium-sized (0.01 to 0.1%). The CDR3 region is CASSLFVSNQPQHF. The CDR3 DNA sequence: TGTGCCAGCAGTTTGTTCGTTAGCAATCAGCCCCAGCATTTT. The chain carries TRBV28 and TRBJ1-5, with D uncertain. V dropped 3 bases and J dropped 0 bases, with 6 bases sitting between them. Looked up from germline, CDR1 is MDHEN and CDR2 is SYDVKM. The CDR3 spans 14 residues.

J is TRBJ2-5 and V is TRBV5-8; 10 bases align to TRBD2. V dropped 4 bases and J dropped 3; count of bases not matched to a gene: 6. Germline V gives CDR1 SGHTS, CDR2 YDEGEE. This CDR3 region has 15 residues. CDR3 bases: TGTGCCAGCAGCCCTGGACTAGCGGAGAAAGAGACCCAGTACTTC. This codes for CASSPGLAEKETQYF.

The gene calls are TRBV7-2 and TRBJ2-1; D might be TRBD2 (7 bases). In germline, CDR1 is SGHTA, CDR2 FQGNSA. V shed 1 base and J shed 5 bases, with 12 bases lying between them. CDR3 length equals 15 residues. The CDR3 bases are TGTGCCAGCAGCTTAGGGACTAGGGGGAACAATGAGCAGTTCTTC. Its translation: CASSLGTRGNNEQFF.

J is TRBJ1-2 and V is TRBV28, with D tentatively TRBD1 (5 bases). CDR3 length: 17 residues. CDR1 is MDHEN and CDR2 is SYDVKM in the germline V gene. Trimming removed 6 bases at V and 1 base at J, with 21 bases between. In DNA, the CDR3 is TGTGCCAGCAGCATGTACGGGGGGTCAAACCTTAACTATGGCTACACCTTC. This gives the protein CASSMYGGSNLNYGYTF.

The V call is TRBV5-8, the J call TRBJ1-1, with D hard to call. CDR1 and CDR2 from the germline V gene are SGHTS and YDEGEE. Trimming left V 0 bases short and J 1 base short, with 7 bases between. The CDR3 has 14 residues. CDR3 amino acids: CASSLGPTNTEAFF. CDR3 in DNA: TGTGCCAGCAGCTTGGGGCCGACGAACACTGAAGCTTTCTTT.